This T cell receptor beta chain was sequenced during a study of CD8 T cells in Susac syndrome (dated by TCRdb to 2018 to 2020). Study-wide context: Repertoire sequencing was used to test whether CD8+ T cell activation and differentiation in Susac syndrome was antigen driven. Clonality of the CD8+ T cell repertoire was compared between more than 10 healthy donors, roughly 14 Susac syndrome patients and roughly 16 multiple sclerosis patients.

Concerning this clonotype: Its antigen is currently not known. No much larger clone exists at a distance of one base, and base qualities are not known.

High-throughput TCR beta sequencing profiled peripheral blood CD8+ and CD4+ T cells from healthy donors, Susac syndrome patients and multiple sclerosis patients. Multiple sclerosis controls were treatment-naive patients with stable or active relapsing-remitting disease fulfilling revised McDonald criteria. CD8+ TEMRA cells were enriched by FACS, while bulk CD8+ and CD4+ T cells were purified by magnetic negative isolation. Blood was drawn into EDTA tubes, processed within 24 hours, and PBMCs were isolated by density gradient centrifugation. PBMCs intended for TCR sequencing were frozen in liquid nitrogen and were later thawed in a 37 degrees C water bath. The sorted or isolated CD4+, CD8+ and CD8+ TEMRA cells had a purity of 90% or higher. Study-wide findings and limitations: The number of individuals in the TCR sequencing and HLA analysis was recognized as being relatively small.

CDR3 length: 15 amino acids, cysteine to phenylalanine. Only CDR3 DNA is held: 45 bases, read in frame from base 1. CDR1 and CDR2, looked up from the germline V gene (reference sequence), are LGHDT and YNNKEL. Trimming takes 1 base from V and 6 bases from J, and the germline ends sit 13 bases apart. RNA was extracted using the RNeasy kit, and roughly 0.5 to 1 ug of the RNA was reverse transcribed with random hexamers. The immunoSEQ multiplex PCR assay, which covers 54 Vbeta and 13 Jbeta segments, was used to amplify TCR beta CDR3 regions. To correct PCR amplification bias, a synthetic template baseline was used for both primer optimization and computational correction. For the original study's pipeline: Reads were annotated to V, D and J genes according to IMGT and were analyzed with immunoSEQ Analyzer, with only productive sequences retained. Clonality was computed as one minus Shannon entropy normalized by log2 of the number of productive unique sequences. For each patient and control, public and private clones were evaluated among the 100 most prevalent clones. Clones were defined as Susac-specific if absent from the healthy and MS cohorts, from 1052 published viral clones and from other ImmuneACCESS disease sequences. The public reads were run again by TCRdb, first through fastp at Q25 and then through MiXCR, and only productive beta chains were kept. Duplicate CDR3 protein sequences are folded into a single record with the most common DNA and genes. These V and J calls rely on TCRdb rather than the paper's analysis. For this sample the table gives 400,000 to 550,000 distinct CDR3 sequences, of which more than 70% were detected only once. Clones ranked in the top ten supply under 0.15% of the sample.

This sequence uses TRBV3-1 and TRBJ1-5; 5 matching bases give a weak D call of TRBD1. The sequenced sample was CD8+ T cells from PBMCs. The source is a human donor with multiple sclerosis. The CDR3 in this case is CASSQGRGEAQPQHF. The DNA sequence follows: TGTGCCAGCAGCCAAGGGAGGGGTGAGGCTCAGCCCCAGCATTTT.